The rows below give T cell receptor beta chains drawn from one sample of a study of blood T cell repertoires in COVID-19. TCRdb keeps only in-frame clones here, not all; method: immunoSEQ multiplex PCR. The sample holds about 66,000 clones; roughly nine tenths are singletons and the top ten take under 8.5%. The material sequenced was peripheral blood. The receptors shown here come from a human donor in a cohort sampled during active COVID-19. Each CDR3 is given without its conserved first and last residue.

v_call: TRBV18
j_call: TRBJ1-1
cdr3_aa: ASSPLTGLNTEAF

v_call: TRBV3-1/TRBV3-2
j_call: TRBJ2-1
cdr3_aa: ASSRGGPNNEQF

v_call: TRBV3-1/TRBV3-2
j_call: TRBJ1-1
cdr3_aa: ASSRRRDTEAF

v_call: TRBV6-5
j_call: TRBJ2-7
cdr3_aa: ASSFSGTYEQY

v_call: TRBV24-1
j_call: TRBJ1-1
cdr3_aa: ATSDLGQGWAEAF

v_call: TRBV2
j_call: TRBJ2-5
cdr3_aa: ASREDRQETQY

v_call: TRBV5-1
j_call: TRBJ1-3
cdr3_aa: ASSAGTANGNTIY

v_call: TRBV5-1
j_call: TRBJ1-1
cdr3_aa: ASSLAEDTEAF

v_call: TRBV28
j_call: TRBJ2-7
cdr3_aa: ASSIRGTYEQY

v_call: TRBV5-1
j_call: TRBJ2-5
cdr3_aa: ASSPLAGGGRETQY

v_call: TRBV2
j_call: TRBJ1-5
cdr3_aa: ASKGTGGFDQPQH

v_call: TRBV6-2/TRBV6-3
j_call: TRBJ2-1
cdr3_aa: ASSHSGSSYNEQF

v_call: TRBV20-1
j_call: TRBJ2-7
cdr3_aa: SARDTYEQY

v_call: TRBV7-9
j_call: TRBJ1-6
cdr3_aa: ASSLDRGSDNSPLH